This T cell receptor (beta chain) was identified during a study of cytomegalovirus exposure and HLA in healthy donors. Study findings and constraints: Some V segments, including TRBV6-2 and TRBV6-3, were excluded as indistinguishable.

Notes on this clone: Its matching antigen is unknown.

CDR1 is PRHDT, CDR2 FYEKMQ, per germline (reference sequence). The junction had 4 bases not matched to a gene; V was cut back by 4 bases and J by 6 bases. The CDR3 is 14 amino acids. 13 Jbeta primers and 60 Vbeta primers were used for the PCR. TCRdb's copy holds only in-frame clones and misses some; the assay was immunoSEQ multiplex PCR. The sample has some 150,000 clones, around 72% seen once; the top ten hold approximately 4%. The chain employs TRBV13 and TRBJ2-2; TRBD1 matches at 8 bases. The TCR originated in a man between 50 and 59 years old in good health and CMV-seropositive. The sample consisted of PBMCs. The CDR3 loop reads CASSSDRAAGELFF. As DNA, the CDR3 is TGTGCCAGCAGCTCGGACAGGGCGGCCGGGGAGCTGTTTTTT. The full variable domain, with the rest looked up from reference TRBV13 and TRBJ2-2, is AAGVIQSPRHLIKEKRETATLKCYPIPRHDTVYWYQQGPGQDPQFLISFYEKMQSDKGSIPDRFSAQQFSDYHSELNMSSLELGDSALYFCASSSDRAAGELFFGEGSRLTVL.